A selection of T cell receptor beta chains follows, all from one sample in a study of response to subunit inactivated influenza vaccine. TCRdb passed the RT-PCR reads through MiXCR, listing each CDR3 protein once. The sample yields some 850,000 distinct CDR3 sequences, around 18% seen once. Sequenced material: PBMCs from blood, taken roughly 5 days after vaccination. The source is a man aged 45-65 years who received an inactivated influenza vaccine. The CDR3 runs from the conserved cysteine through the conserved F or W. Each record gives: D gene, J gene, V gene, clone size, CDR3 protein, CDR3 DNA. D genes are given only for firm matches. Size values are once, few and many counts, or a class for expanded clones, and some rows have none.

TRBD1	TRBJ1-1	TRBV12-3/TRBV12-4	NA	CASSATGPTLEAFF	TGTGCCAGCAGTGCGACAGGGCCGACTCTTGAAGCTTTCTTT
NA	TRBJ1-6	TRBV20-1	few	CSARRGPYNSPLHF	TGCAGTGCTAGAAGGGGCCCCTATAATTCACCCCTCCACTTT
NA	TRBJ1-1	TRBV6-1	many	CASSGSVGGAEAFF	TGTGCCAGCAGTGGCTCTGTCGGAGGGGCTGAAGCTTTCTTT
NA	TRBJ1-6	TRBV29-1	NA	CSVEGATNSPLHF	TGCAGCGTTGAAGGAGCTACTAATTCACCCCTCCACTTT
TRBD2	TRBJ2-3	TRBV12-3/TRBV12-4	NA	CASSQRASGRGYF	TGTGCCAGCAGCCAAAGGGCTAGCGGGAGGGGGTATTTT
NA	TRBJ1-2	TRBV12-3/TRBV12-4	few	CASSFAVGRVGYTF	TGTGCCAGCAGTTTCGCCGTAGGAAGGGTTGGCTACACCTTC
TRBD2	TRBJ2-2	TRBV9	NA	CASSVGLAGVSNTGELFF	TGTGCCAGCAGCGTAGGGCTAGCGGGAGTCAGTAACACCGGGGAGCTGTTTTTT
TRBD1	TRBJ1-2	TRBV6-5	NA	CASSYGTGQLGYTF	TGTGCCAGCAGTTACGGGACAGGGCAGCTCGGCTACACCTTC
NA	TRBJ2-4	TRBV5-1	few	CASSFTAVEAKNIQYF	TGCGCCAGCAGCTTTACAGCCGTAGAAGCCAAAAACATTCAGTACTTC
TRBD2	TRBJ2-1	TRBV20-1	few	CSARDRTSGRGAYNEQFF	TGCAGTGCTAGAGACCGGACTAGCGGGAGGGGGGCCTACAATGAGCAGTTCTTC
NA	TRBJ2-3	TRBV7-2	NA	CASSYGLRAQYF	TGTGCCAGCAGCTATGGATTGAGGGCGCAGTATTTT
TRBD2	TRBJ2-5	TRBV6-5	NA	CASSYTRSGGQETQYF	TGTGCCAGCAGTTATACACGAAGCGGGGGGCAAGAGACCCAGTACTTC
TRBD1	TRBJ1-1	TRBV2	NA	CASKTGQGNTEAFF	TGTGCCAGCAAAACGGGACAGGGAAACACTGAAGCTTTCTTT
TRBD1	TRBJ1-2	TRBV4-1	NA	CASSQDTGTVTNGYTF	TGCGCCAGCAGCCAAGATACCGGGACAGTTACAAATGGCTACACCTTC
NA	TRBJ2-5	TRBV10-3	many	CAISEQLQETQYF	TGTGCCATCAGTGAGCAACTACAAGAGACCCAGTACTTC
NA	TRBJ2-1	TRBV20-1	few	CSARDGGGRDYNEQFF	TGCAGTGCTAGAGATGGAGGGGGGCGCGACTACAATGAGCAGTTCTTC
TRBD1	TRBJ2-3	TRBV9	NA	CASCSQGTFTDTQYF	TGTGCCAGCTGCTCACAGGGGACATTCACAGATACGCAGTATTTT
NA	TRBJ2-5	TRBV4-3	few	CASSQGVGARWKETQYF	TGCGCCAGCAGCCAAGGGGTTGGGGCGCGGTGGAAAGAGACCCAGTACTTC
TRBD2	TRBJ2-1	TRBV9	few	CASSRTNILAGRRNEQFF	TGTGCCAGCAGCCGAACTAACATACTAGCGGGGCGCCGAAATGAGCAGTTCTTC
TRBD1	TRBJ2-7	TRBV4-2	NA	CASSQGQGVAEQYF	TGTGCCAGCAGCCAAGGACAGGGAGTCGCCGAGCAGTACTTC
NA	TRBJ2-1	TRBV11-2	NA	CASSYTNNEQFF	TGTGCCAGCAGCTATACCAACAATGAGCAGTTCTTC
NA	TRBJ2-7	TRBV5-1	few	CASSTGSIDLYEQYF	TGCGCCAGCAGCACCGGGTCGATCGATCTCTACGAGCAGTACTTC
NA	TRBJ1-2	TRBV6-2/TRBV6-3	NA	CASSFRLGSYGYTF	TGTGCCAGCAGTTTCCGGTTAGGAAGCTATGGCTACACCTTC
TRBD2	TRBJ2-1	TRBV5-1	many	CASSPGTRVYNEQFF	TGCGCCAGCAGCCCCGGGACTAGGGTGTACAATGAGCAGTTCTTC
NA	TRBJ2-3	TRBV7-2	NA	CASSLHPGADTQYF	TGTGCCAGCAGCTTGCATCCTGGCGCAGATACGCAGTATTTT
NA	TRBJ2-1	TRBV4-3	NA	CASSQYYTLPGQTYNEQFF	TGCGCCAGCAGCCAATATTACACATTACCGGGACAAACCTACAATGAGCAGTTCTTC
TRBD1	TRBJ1-4	TRBV27	NA	CASRRTGFGEKLFF	TGTGCCAGCAGGCGGACAGGGTTTGGTGAAAAACTGTTTTTT
TRBD1	TRBJ2-3	TRBV27	NA	CASSLTQTGTESTDTQYF	TGTGCCAGCAGTTTAACCCAAACCGGGACAGAATCCACAGATACGCAGTATTTT
TRBD1	TRBJ2-7	TRBV20-1	NA	CSARGDRRSYEQYF	TGCAGTGCTAGAGGGGACAGGCGGTCCTACGAGCAGTACTTC
NA	TRBJ2-7	TRBV11-2	few	CASSSGWGDTYEQYF	TGTGCCAGCAGCTCAGGGTGGGGAGATACCTACGAGCAGTACTTC
TRBD2	TRBJ2-1	TRBV10-3	NA	CAISGREGLDEQFF	TGTGCCATCAGTGGGCGGGAGGGCCTTGATGAGCAGTTCTTC
NA	TRBJ1-1	TRBV6-2/TRBV6-3	NA	CASSYSGVRLTEAFF	TGTGCCAGCAGTTACTCGGGGGTGAGATTAACTGAAGCTTTCTTT
NA	TRBJ2-4	TRBV28	NA	CASSPSENIQYF	TGTGCCAGCAGCCCAAGTGAGAACATTCAGTACTTC
TRBD2	TRBJ2-1	TRBV5-1	few	CASSVGISGGAHEQFF	TGCGCCAGCAGCGTAGGGATTAGCGGGGGGGCCCATGAGCAGTTCTTC
TRBD2	TRBJ2-1	TRBV20-1	NA	CSASGLASASNEQFF	TGCAGTGCTAGCGGACTAGCCTCGGCTTCCAATGAGCAGTTCTTC
NA	TRBJ2-6	TRBV7-9	once	CASSLFSGGGANVLTF	TGTGCCAGCAGCTTGTTTTCTGGAGGAGGGGCCAACGTCCTGACTTTC
NA	TRBJ2-5	TRBV4-3	NA	CASSQEGGCEETQYF	TGCGCCAGCAGCCAAGAAGGGGGTTGCGAAGAGACCCAGTACTTC
NA	TRBJ2-2	TRBV4-3	many	CASSHRHTGELFF	TGCGCCAGCAGCCACCGTCACACCGGGGAGCTGTTTTTT
TRBD2	TRBJ2-1	TRBV7-2	many	CASSLQGSGSGNEQFF	TGTGCCAGCAGCTTACAAGGTAGCGGGAGTGGGAATGAGCAGTTCTTC
TRBD2	TRBJ2-1	TRBV20-1	few	CSARDGEGLSSYNEQFF	TGCAGTGCTAGAGATGGGGAGGGACTCAGCTCCTACAATGAGCAGTTCTTC
NA	TRBJ2-1	TRBV15	NA	CATSRGQTFYNEQFF	TGTGCCACCAGCAGAGGCCAGACTTTTTACAATGAGCAGTTCTTC
TRBD1	TRBJ1-5	TRBV20-1	NA	CSAQTGLQPQHF	TGCAGTGCTCAGACAGGGCTCCAGCCCCAGCATTTT
NA	TRBJ2-5	TRBV6-5	NA	CASSRQYETQYF	TGTGCCAGCAGTCGACAGTACGAGACCCAGTACTTC
NA	TRBJ1-4	TRBV5-1	NA	CASSYQSTNEKLFF	TGCGCCAGCAGTTACCAGTCAACTAATGAAAAACTGTTTTTT